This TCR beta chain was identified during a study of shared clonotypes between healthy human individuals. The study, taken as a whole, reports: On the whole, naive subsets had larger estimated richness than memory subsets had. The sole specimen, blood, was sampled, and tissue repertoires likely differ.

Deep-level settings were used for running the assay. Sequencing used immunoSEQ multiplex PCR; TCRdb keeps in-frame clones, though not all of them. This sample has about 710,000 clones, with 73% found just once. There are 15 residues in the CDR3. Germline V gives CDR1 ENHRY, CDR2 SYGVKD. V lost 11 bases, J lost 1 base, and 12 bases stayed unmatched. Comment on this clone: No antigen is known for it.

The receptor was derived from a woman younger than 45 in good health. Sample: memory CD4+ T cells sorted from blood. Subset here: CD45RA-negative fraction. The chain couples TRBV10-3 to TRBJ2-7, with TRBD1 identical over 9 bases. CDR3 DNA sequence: TGTGCCGTAAGCAAACCGGGACAGGGTTCCTACGAGCAGTACTTC. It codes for CAVSKPGQGSYEQYF.